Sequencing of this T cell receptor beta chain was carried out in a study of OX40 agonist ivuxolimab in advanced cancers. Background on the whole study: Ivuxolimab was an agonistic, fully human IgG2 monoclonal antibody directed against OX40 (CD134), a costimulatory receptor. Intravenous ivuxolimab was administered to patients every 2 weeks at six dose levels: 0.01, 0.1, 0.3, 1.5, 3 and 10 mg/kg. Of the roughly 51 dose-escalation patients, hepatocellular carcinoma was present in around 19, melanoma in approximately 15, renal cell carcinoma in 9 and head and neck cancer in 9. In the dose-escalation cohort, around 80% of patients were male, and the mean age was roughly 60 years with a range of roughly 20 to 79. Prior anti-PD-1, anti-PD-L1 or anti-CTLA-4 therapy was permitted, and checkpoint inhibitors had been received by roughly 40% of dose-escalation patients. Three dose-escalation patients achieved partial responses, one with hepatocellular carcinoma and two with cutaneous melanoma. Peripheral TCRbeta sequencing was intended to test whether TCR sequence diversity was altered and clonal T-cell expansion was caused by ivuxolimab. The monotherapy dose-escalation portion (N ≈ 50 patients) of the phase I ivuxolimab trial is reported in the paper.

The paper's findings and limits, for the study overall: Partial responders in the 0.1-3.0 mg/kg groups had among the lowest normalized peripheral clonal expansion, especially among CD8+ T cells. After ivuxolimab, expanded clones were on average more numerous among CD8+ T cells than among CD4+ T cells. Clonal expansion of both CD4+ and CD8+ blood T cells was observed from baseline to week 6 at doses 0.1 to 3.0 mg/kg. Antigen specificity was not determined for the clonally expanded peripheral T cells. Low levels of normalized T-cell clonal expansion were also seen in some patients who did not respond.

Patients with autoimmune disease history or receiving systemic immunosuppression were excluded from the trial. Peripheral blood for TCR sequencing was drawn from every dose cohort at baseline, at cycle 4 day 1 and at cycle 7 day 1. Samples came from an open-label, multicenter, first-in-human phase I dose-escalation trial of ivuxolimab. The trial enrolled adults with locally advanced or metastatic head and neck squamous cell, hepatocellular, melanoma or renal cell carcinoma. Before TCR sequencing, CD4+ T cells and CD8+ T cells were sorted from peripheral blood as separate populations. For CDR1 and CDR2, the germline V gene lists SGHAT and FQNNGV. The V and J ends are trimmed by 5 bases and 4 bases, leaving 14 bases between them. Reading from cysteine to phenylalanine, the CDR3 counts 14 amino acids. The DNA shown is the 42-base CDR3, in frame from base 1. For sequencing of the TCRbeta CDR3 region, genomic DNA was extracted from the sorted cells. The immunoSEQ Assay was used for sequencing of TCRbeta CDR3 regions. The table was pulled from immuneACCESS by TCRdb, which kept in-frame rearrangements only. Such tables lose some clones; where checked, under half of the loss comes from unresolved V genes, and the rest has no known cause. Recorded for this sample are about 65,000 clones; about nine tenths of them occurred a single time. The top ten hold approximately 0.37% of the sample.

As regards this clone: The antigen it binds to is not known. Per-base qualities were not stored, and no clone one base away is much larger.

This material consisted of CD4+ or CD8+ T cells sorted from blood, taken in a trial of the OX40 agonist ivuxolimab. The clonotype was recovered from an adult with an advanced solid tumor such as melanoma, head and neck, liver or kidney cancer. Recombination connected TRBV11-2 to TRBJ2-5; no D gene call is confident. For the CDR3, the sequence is CASSPSGVGETQYF. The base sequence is TGTGCCAGCAGCCCGAGTGGGGTGGGAGAGACCCAGTACTTC.